Sequencing of this T cell receptor beta chain was carried out in a study of beta chain features in type 1 diabetes. The study, taken as a whole, reports: Sampled from patients, naive, central memory and Treg TCRB repertoires appeared more similar than those sampled from healthy donors.

Notes on this clone: Its antigen is unknown.

Expressed TCRB transcripts were sequenced, since all the RNA that had been isolated was reverse transcribed. Sequenced by immunoSEQ multiplex PCR; TCRdb stores in-frame clones only, minus some. The sample carries roughly 500,000 clones, over 9.5% recorded once. The V gene lost 3 bases and the J gene lost 2 bases, with 17 bases spanning the gap. This CDR3 has 16 residues. Looked up from germline, CDR1 is SGHNT and CDR2 is YYREEE (reference sequence). This chain links TRBV5-4 with TRBJ2-5, with D tentatively TRBD2 (7 bases). This receptor was identified in a woman aged 18-29 years in good health. The sequencing input was naive CD4+ T cells from blood. The CDR3 DNA reads as TGTGCCAGCAGCTGGGGGGCTAGCGGCGATCAAGAGACCCAGTACTTC. Translated: CASSWGASGDQETQYF.